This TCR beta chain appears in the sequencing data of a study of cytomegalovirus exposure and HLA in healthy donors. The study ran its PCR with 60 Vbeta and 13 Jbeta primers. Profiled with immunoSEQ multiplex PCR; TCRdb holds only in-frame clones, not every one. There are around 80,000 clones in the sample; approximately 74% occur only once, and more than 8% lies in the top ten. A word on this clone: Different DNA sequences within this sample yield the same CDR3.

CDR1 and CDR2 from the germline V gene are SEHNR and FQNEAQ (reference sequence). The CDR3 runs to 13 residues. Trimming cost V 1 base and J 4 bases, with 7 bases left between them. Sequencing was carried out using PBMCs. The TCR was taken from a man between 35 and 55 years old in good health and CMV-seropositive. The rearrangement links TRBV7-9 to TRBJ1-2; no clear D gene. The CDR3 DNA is TGTGCCAGCAGCTTAGGGGCAGGCTATGGCTACACCTTC. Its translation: CASSLGAGYGYTF.